This T cell receptor beta chain was observed in a study of blood T cell repertoires in COVID-19. Study-level information: COVID-19 samples collected from the United States, Italy and Spain covered acute and convalescent phases.

V was clipped by 6 bases and J by 5 bases; unmatched bases: 6. The V gene's germline CDR1 is MNHEY and CDR2 SMNVEV (reference sequence). This CDR3 comprises 14 residues. In the authors' methods: It was from reference gene primer amplification that nucleated cell counts were estimated. Using immunoSEQ multiplex PCR, the repertoire was profiled, and TCRdb retains in-frame clones only, with some absent. D and trimming come from the DNA, and the V and J calls and clone size come from that table. The sample carries roughly 180,000 clones, about 84% recorded once. The TCR sequence derives from a human donor in a cohort sampled during active COVID-19. The source material was peripheral blood. This chain uses TRBV27 with TRBJ1-4, with 7 bases identical to TRBD1. The DNA of the CDR3 is TGTGCCAGCAGCCTGGGACAGAACAATGAAAAACTGTTTTTT. Encoded protein: CASSLGQNNEKLFF.